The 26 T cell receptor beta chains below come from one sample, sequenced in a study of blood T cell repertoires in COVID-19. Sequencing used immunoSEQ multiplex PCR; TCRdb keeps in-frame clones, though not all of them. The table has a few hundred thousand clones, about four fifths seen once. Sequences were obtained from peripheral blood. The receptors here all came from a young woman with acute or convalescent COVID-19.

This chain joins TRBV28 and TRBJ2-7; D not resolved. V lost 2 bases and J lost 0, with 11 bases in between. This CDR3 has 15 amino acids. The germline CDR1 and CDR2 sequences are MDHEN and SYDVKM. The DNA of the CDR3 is TGTGCCAGCAGTTTAAGCCACAGTTTCTCCTACGAGCAGTACTTC. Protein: CASSLSHSFSYEQYF.

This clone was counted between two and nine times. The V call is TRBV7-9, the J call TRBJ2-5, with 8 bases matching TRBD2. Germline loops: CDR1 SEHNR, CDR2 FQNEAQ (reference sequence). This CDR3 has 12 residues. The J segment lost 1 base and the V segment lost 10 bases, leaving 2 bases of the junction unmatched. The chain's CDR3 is CATSGPQETQYF. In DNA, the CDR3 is TGTGCCACTAGCGGGCCCCAAGAGACCCAGTACTTC.

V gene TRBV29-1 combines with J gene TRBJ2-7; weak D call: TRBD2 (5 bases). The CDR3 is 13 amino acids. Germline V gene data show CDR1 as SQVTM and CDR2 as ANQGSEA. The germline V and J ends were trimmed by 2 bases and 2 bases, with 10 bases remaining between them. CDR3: CSVERPGTYEQYF. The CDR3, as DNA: TGCAGCGTTGAAAGGCCCGGGACCTACGAGCAGTACTTC.

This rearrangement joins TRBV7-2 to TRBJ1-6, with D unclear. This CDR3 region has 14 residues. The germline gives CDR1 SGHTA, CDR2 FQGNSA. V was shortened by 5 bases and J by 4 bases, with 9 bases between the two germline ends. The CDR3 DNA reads TGTGCCAGCAGCCCGCGGGAGTATAATTCACCCCTCCACTTT. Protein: CASSPREYNSPLHF.

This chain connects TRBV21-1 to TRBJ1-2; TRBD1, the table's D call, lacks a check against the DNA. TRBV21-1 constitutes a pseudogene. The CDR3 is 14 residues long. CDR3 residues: CASSKEGHSYGYTF. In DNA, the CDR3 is TGTGCCAGCAGCAAAGAGGGGCATAGCTATGGCTACACCTTC.

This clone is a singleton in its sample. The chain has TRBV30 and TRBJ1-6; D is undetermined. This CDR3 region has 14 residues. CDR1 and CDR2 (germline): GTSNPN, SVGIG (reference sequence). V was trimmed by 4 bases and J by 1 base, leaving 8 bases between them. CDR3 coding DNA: TGTGCCTGGATCGCGCAATCCTATAATTCACCCCTCCACTTT. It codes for CAWIAQSYNSPLHF.

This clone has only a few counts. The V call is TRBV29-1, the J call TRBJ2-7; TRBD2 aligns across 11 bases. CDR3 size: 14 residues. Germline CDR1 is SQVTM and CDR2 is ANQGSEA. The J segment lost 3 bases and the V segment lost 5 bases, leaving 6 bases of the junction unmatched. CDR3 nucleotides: TGCAGCGTTCGAACTAGCGGGAGTATCTACGAGCAGTACTTC. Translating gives CSVRTSGSIYEQYF.

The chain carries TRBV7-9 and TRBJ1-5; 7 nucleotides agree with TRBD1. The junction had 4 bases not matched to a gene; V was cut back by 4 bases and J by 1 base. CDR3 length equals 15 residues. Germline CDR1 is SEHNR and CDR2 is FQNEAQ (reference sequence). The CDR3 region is CASSSTGVSNQPQHF. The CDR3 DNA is TGTGCCAGCAGCTCCACAGGGGTGAGCAATCAGCCCCAGCATTTT.

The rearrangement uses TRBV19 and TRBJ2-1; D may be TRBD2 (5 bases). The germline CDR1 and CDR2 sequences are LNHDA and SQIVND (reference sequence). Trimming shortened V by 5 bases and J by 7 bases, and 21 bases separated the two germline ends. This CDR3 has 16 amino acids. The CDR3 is CASSSLARNIGNEQFF. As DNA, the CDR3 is TGTGCCAGTAGTTCGTTAGCGAGAAATATCGGGAATGAGCAGTTCTTC.

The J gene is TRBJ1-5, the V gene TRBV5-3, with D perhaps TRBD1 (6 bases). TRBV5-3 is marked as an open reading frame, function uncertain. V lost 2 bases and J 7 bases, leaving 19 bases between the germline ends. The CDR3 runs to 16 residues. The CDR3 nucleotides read TGTGCCAGAAGCTTCGTTTTAGGACAGCCGATCCAGCCCCAGCATTTT. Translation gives CARSFVLGQPIQPQHF.

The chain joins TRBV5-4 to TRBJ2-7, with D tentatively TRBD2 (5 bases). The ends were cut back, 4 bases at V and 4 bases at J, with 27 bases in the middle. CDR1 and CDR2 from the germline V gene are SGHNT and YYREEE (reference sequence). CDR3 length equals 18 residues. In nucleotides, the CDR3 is TGTGCCAGCAGCCGACCTCCTAGTGGGAGTGGTGGTTTATACGAGCAGTACTTC. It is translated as CASSRPPSGSGGLYEQYF.

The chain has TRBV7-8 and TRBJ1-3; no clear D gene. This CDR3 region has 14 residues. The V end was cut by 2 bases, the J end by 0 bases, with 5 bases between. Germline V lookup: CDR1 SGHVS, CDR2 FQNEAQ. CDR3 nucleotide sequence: TGTGCCAGCAGCTTATCCTTCTCTGGAAACACCATATATTTT. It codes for CASSLSFSGNTIYF.

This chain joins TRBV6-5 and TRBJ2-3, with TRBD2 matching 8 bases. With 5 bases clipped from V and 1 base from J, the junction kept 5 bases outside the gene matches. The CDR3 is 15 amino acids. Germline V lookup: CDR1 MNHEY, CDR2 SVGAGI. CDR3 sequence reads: CASSPGLGGTDTQYF. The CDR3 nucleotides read TGTGCCAGCAGTCCGGGACTAGGGGGCACAGATACGCAGTATTTT.

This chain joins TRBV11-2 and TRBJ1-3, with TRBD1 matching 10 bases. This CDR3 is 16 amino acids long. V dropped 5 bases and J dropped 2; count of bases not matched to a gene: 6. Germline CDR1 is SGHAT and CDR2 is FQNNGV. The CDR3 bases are TGTGCCAGCAGCACTCGACAGGGGGCTCCTGGAAACACCATATATTTT. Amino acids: CASSTRQGAPGNTIYF.

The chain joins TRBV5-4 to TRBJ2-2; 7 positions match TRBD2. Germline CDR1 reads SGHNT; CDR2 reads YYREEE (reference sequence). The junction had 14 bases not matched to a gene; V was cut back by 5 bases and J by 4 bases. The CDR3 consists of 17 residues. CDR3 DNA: TGTGCCAGCAGTCCCGAGAGGGAGGGGTTTAGCACCGGGGAGCTGTTTTTT. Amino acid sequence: CASSPEREGFSTGELFF.

This CDR3 reads CASSFNYPHDMFHKENTEAFF. The CDR3 DNA sequence: TGTGCCAGCAGTTTCAATTACCCCCACGACATGTTCCACAAAGAAAACACTGAAGCTTTCTTT. The rearrangement uses TRBV27 and TRBJ1-1; no reliable D call. Trimming removed 3 bases from V and 2 bases from J, with 31 bases in between. Germline CDR1 and CDR2: MNHEY and SMNVEV (reference sequence). CDR3 length: 21 amino acids.

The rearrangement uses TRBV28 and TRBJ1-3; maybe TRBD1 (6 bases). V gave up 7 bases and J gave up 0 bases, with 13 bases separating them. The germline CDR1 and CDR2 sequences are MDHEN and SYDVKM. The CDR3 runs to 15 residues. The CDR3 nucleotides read TGTGCCAGCACCGCGGGGGCAATCTCTGGAAACACCATATATTTT. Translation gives CASTAGAISGNTIYF. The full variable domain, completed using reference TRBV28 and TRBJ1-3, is DVKVTQSSRYLVKRTGEKVFLECVQDMDHENMFWYRQDPGLGLRLIYFSYDVKMKEKGDIPEGYSVSREKKERFSLILESASTNQTSMYLCASTAGAISGNTIYFGEGSWLTVV.

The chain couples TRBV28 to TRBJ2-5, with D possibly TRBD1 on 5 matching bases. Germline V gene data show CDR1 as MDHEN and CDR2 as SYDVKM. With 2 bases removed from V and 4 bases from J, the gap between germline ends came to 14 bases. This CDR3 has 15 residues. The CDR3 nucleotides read TGTGCCAGCAGTTTAGGGCAGGGATGGGGAGAGACCCAGTACTTC. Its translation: CASSLGQGWGETQYF.

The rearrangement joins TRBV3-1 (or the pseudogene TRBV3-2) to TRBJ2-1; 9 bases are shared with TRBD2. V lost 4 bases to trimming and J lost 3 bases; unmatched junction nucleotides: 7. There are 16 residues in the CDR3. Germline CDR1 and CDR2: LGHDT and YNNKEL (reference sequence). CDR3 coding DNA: TGTGCCAGCAGCCCCTCCCTGACTAGCGGCTACAATGAGCAGTTCTTC. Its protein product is CASSPSLTSGYNEQFF.

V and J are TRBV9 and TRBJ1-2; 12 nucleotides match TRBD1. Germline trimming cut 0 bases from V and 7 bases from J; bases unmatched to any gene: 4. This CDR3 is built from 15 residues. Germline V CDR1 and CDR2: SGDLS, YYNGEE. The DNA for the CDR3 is TGTGCCAGCAGCGTAGCGGGACAGGGGGCGGGTGGCTACACCTTC. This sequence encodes CASSVAGQGAGGYTF.

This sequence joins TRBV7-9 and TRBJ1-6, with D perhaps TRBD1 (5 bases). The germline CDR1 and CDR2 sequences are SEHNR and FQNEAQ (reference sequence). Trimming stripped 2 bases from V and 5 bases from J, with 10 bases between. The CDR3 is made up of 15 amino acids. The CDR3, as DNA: TGTGCCAGCAGCTTACAGGGTTCGCATAATTCACCCCTCCACTTT. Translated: CASSLQGSHNSPLHF.

CDR3 coding DNA: TGTGCCAGCAGCCTCGACAGTGAAGCTTTCTTT. Protein: CASSLDSEAFF. The chain carries TRBV7-2 and TRBJ1-1; D is possibly TRBD1 (5 bases). Germline-derived CDR1 and CDR2 are SGHTA and FQGNSA. The CDR3 contains 11 residues. Trimming cost V 5 bases and J 7 bases, with 8 bases left between them.

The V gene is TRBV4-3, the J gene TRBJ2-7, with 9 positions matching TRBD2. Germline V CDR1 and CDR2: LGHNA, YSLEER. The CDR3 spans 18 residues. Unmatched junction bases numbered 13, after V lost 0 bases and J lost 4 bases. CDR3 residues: CASSQDHSGGRTDYEQYF. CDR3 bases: TGCGCCAGCAGCCAAGATCATAGCGGGGGACGCACTGATTACGAGCAGTACTTC.

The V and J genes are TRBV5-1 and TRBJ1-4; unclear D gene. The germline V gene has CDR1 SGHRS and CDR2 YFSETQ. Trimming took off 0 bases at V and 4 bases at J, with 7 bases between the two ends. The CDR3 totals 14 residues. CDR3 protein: CASSLEEYNEKLFF. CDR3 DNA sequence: TGCGCCAGCAGCTTGGAGGAGTATAATGAAAAACTGTTTTTT.

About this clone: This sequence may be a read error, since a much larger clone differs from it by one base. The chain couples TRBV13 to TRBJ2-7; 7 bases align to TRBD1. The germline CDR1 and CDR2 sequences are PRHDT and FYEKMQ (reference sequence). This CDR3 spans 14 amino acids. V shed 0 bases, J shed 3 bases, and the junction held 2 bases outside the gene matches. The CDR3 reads CASSLGTGYYEQYF. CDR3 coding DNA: TGTGCCAGCAGCTTAGGGACAGGGTACTACGAGCAGTACTTC.

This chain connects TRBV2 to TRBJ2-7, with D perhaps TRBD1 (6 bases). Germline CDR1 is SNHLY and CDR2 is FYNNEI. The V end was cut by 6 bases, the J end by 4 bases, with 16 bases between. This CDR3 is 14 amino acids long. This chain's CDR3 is CASRYEQGPYEQYF. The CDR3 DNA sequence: TGTGCCAGCAGATACGAACAGGGTCCGTACGAGCAGTACTTC.